This is a list of T cell receptor beta chains from one sample in a study of blood T cell repertoires in COVID-19. Sequenced by immunoSEQ multiplex PCR; TCRdb stores in-frame clones only, minus some. Among about 310,000 clones listed, roughly nine tenths were seen once. Specimen: peripheral blood. All receptors derive from a woman aged 30 to 39 with COVID-19, enrolled during active disease. CDR3s include the opening cysteine and the closing phenylalanine or tryptophan. Fields, in order: J gene, clone size, D gene, V gene, CDR3 DNA, CDR3 protein. D genes are given only for firm matches. Some rows have no size entry. The others give once, few or many, or a class for an expanded clone.

>TRBJ1-1|few|-|TRBV3-1/TRBV3-2
TGTGCCAGCAGCCAGGGGCGGAACACTGAAGCTTTCTTT
CASSQGRNTEAFF
>TRBJ2-6|once|-|TRBV9
TGTGCCAGCAGCGTAGAAGCTTCTGGGGCCAACGTCCTGACTTTC
CASSVEASGANVLTF
>TRBJ1-4|-|TRBD1|TRBV7-9
TGTGCCAGCAGCCCCGGACAGGGAAAACCTAATGAAAAACTGTTTTTT
CASSPGQGKPNEKLFF
>TRBJ2-2|-|-|TRBV6-5
TGTGCCAGCAGTTACTCGATAGCGGTCGGGGAGCTGTTTTTT
CASSYSIAVGELFF
>TRBJ1-1|-|-|TRBV2
TGTGCCAGCAGTGTTATGGGAGGACCTTCGAACACTGAAGCTTTCTTT
CASSVMGGPSNTEAFF
>TRBJ1-5|-|-|TRBV19
TGTGCCAGTAGTATACGAGGGAATCAGCCCCAGCATTTT
CASSIRGNQPQHF
>TRBJ2-6|-|TRBD2|TRBV5-1
TGCGCCAGCAGCCAAGGACTAGCGGGTCCCTCTGGGGCCAACGTCCTGACTTTC
CASSQGLAGPSGANVLTF
>TRBJ1-1|-|-|TRBV10-2
TGCGCCAGCAGTGAATTGGGGAGTTGGGCTGAAGCTTTCTTT
CASSELGSWAEAFF
>TRBJ2-5|once|-|TRBV28
TGTGCCAGCGAGGGAGGAGAGGAGACCCAGTACTTC
CASEGGEETQYF
>TRBJ1-6|-|TRBD1|TRBV5-1
TGCGCCAGCAGCTCCCGGACAGGGAATAATTCACCCCTCCACTTT
CASSSRTGNNSPLHF
>TRBJ2-1|once|TRBD2|TRBV9
TGTGCCAGCAGCCCTCGACTAGCGGTTTACAATGAGCAGTTCTTC
CASSPRLAVYNEQFF
>TRBJ2-2|-|TRBD1|TRBV6-5
TGTGCCATCCGCCTGACAGGGGATTACGGGGAGCTGTTTTTT
CAIRLTGDYGELFF
>TRBJ1-1|-|-|TRBV19
TGTGCCAGTAGTATAGTCGGGGAGGGGCCTTGGAGCACTGAAGCTTTCTTT
CASSIVGEGPWSTEAFF
>TRBJ2-3|-|TRBD2|TRBV6-8
TGTGCCAGCAGTTACTCGGTTCGGTTGGCTAGCGGATGCACAGATACGCAGTATTTT
CASSYSVRLASGCTDTQYF
>TRBJ2-2|once|-|TRBV16
TGTGCCAGCAGCCAAGGGACAGGGGAGCTGTTTTTT
CASSQGTGELFF
>TRBJ2-7|-|TRBD2|TRBV10-2
TGCGCCAGCGGACTAGCGGGAGTTTACGAGCAGTACTTC
CASGLAGVYEQYF
>TRBJ2-1|-|-|TRBV9
TGTGCCAGCAGCGTAGACCCATATCGGACTATTAACAATGAGCAGTTCTTC
CASSVDPYRTINNEQFF
>TRBJ2-2|-|TRBD1|TRBV4-1
TGCGCCAGCAGCCAAGATCTGGGACAGTCGAACACCGGGGAGCTGTTTTTT
CASSQDLGQSNTGELFF
>TRBJ2-1|few|-|TRBV7-2
TGTGCCAGCAGCTTTGCAGCGGATATTTACAATGAGCAGTTCTTC
CASSFAADIYNEQFF
>TRBJ1-4|-|-|TRBV4-1
TGCGCCAGCAGCCTTCGGGTGTGGGAGGGGAATGAAAAACTGTTTTTT
CASSLRVWEGNEKLFF
>TRBJ1-1|-|-|TRBV12-3/TRBV12-4
TGTGCCAGCAGTTTAAGGCAGGGAGAAGCTTTCTTT
CASSLRQGEAFF
>TRBJ1-1|-|-|TRBV6-8
TGTGCCAGCAGTTACAAGGGGAAAACGACTGAAGCTTTCTTT
CASSYKGKTTEAFF
>TRBJ2-1|-|TRBD2|TRBV5-1
TGCGCCAGCCAGCTTGTACTAGCGGGAAACAATGAGCAGTTCTTC
CASQLVLAGNNEQFF
>TRBJ2-7|-|TRBD2|TRBV7-8
TGTGCCAGCTCGACTAGCGGGAGGGTACATAACGAGCAGTACTTC
CASSTSGRVHNEQYF
>TRBJ1-3|-|TRBD1|TRBV5-1
TGCGCCAGCAGCGCGGACAGGGGGCCAGGAAACACCATATATTTT
CASSADRGPGNTIYF
>TRBJ1-1|-|TRBD1|TRBV28
TGTGCCAGCAGTTTAAGACAGGGTCATAACACTGAAGCTTTCTTT
CASSLRQGHNTEAFF
>TRBJ2-2|-|-|TRBV5-1
TGCGCCAGCAGCTTGGGTCAGGTGAACACCGGGGAGCTGTTTTTT
CASSLGQVNTGELFF
>TRBJ2-1|once|TRBD2|TRBV27
TGTGCCAGCAGTCCAGGACTAGGAGCGATCAATGAGCAGTTCTTC
CASSPGLGAINEQFF
>TRBJ1-5|-|TRBD1|TRBV27
TGTTCTTCCGACAGGGCTATTAGACAGCCCCAGCATTTT
CSSDRAIRQPQHF
>TRBJ2-5|-|-|TRBV7-3
TGTGCCAGCAGCTTAGGGAGGGAGACCCAGTACTTC
CASSLGRETQYF
>TRBJ1-5|-|TRBD1|TRBV19
TGTGCCAGTAGTATTCCAGGGGGAGGACAGCCCCAGCATTTT
CASSIPGGGQPQHF
>TRBJ2-7|once|TRBD1|TRBV5-1
TGCGCCAGCAGCTTGTTTCCGGGACAGCCGTCCTACGAGCAGTACTTC
CASSLFPGQPSYEQYF
>TRBJ1-1|-|-|TRBV27
TGTGCCAGCAGTTGGGGAGCCGGCACTGAAGCTTTCTTT
CASSWGAGTEAFF
>TRBJ2-7|once|-|TRBV19
TGTGCCAGTAGTTCCCACGGGGCGGGGAGCTCCTACGAGCAGTACTTC
CASSSHGAGSSYEQYF
>TRBJ1-1|-|-|TRBV28
TGTGCCAGCAGTTCCCCTACTCGGAACACTGAAGCTTTCTTT
CASSSPTRNTEAFF
>TRBJ1-2|few|TRBD1|TRBV5-1
TGCGCCAGCAGCTATGACAGGGGCCTGGGCCAGAACAGTGGCTACACCTTC
CASSYDRGLGQNSGYTF